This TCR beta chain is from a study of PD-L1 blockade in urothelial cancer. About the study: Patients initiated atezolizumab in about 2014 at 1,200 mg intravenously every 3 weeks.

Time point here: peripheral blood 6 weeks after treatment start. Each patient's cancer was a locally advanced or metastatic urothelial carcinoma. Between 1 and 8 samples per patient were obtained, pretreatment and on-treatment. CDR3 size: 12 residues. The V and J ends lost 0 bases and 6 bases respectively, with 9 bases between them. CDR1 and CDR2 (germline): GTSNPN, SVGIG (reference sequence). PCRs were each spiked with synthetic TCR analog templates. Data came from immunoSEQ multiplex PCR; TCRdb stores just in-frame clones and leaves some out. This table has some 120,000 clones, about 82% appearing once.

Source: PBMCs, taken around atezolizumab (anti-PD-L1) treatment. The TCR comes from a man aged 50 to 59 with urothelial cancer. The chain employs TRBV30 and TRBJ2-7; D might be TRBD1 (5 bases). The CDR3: CAWSVVGREQYF. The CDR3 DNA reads TGTGCCTGGAGTGTAGTGGGGCGCGAGCAGTACTTC.